Following are 10 T cell receptor beta chains from one sample sequenced in a study of T cell changes during pregnancy in multiple sclerosis. Only in-frame clones appear in the TCRdb table, and some are missing; sequencing was by immunoSEQ multiplex PCR. Here the sample spans more than 55,000 clones, 92% being singletons. This specimen consisted of peripheral blood, obtained in the first trimester of pregnancy. The receptors here all came from a female donor in good health, enrolled as a control in a pregnancy study.

The chain uses TRBV5-1 and TRBJ2-6; D gene uncertain. The CDR3 contains 17 residues. Trimming stripped 0 bases from V and 1 base from J, with 11 bases between. CDR1 and CDR2 (germline): SGHRS, YFSETQ. As DNA, the CDR3 is TGCGCCAGCAGCTTGGGGGCCTCGGTGTCTGGGGCCAACGTCCTGACTTTC. This sequence encodes CASSLGASVSGANVLTF. The full variable domain, in which reference TRBV5-1 and TRBJ2-6 provide the parts outside the CDR3, is KAGVTQTPRYLIKTRGQQVTLSCSPISGHRSVSWYQQTPGQGLQFLFEYFSETQRNKGNFPGRFSGRQFSNSRSEMNVSTLELGDSALYLCASSLGASVSGANVLTFGAGSRLTVL.

The rearrangement uses TRBV27 and TRBJ1-4; 7 bases are a match to TRBD1. The V segment lost 5 bases and the J segment 10 bases; nucleotides outside the gene matches: 10. Germline V gene data show CDR1 as MNHEY and CDR2 as SMNVEV (reference sequence). The CDR3 length is 14 residues. DNA for the CDR3: TGTGCCAGCAGTCCCGACAGGGTTGAGGGAAAACTGTTTTTT. Its protein is CASSPDRVEGKLFF.

V and J are TRBV13 and TRBJ2-1; 8 bases are shared with TRBD2. J gave up 4 bases and V 4 bases, and 6 bases lay outside the gene matches. This CDR3 is 15 amino acids long. CDR1 and CDR2 from the germline V gene are PRHDT and FYEKMQ (reference sequence). CDR3: CASSYTSGVYNEQFF. DNA for the CDR3: TGTGCCAGCAGCTATACTAGCGGCGTTTACAATGAGCAGTTCTTC. The full variable domain, completed using reference TRBV13 and TRBJ2-1, is AAGVIQSPRHLIKEKRETATLKCYPIPRHDTVYWYQQGPGQDPQFLISFYEKMQSDKGSIPDRFSAQQFSDYHSELNMSSLELGDSALYFCASSYTSGVYNEQFFGPGTRLTVL.

The V and J genes are TRBV9 and TRBJ1-1; D may be TRBD1 (5 bases). The germline V gene encodes CDR1 SGDLS and CDR2 YYNGEE. The CDR3 has 14 residues. The V end lost 0 bases, the J end lost 2 bases, and 8 bases lay between the germline ends. The chain's CDR3 is CASSVGGRNTEAFF. In DNA, the CDR3 is TGTGCCAGCAGCGTAGGGGGCAGAAACACTGAAGCTTTCTTT.

In its sample, this clone was seen once. The chain couples TRBV27 to TRBJ2-1; D may be TRBD1 (6 bases). Trimming stripped 7 bases from V and 3 bases from J, with 13 bases between. CDR1 and CDR2 (germline): MNHEY, SMNVEV (reference sequence). This CDR3 contains 14 residues. CDR3 bases: TGTGCCAGCACCCGACAGGAGAGCTACAATGAGCAGTTCTTC. Translation: CASTRQESYNEQFF.

The chain carries TRBV5-1 and TRBJ1-2; no firm D call. The CDR3 has 15 amino acids. V shed 3 bases and J shed 8 bases, with 20 bases lying between them. The germline gives CDR1 SGHRS, CDR2 YFSETQ. CDR3 sequence: CASSSSRESQEGYTF. The CDR3 coding sequence is TGCGCCAGCAGCTCTTCCCGTGAGTCCCAAGAAGGCTACACCTTC.

The chain couples TRBV5-1 to TRBJ1-5; 9 bases are a match to TRBD1. This CDR3 has 16 residues. V shed 4 bases, J shed 3 bases, and the junction held 8 bases outside the gene matches. In germline, CDR1 is SGHRS, CDR2 YFSETQ. The CDR3 reads CASSPTGTGNNQPQHF. The CDR3 nucleotides read TGCGCCAGCAGCCCGACCGGGACAGGGAACAATCAGCCCCAGCATTTT.

V gene TRBV27 combines with J gene TRBJ2-7; 7 positions agree with TRBD2. J lost 3 bases, V lost 2 bases, and 1 base had no gene match. Germline V CDR1 and CDR2: MNHEY, SMNVEV (reference sequence). This CDR3 is built from 13 residues. The CDR3 bases are TGTGCCAGCAGTTTACGCGGGAGCTACGAGCAGTACTTC. Its protein product is CASSLRGSYEQYF.

The rearrangement uses TRBV2 and TRBJ2-1, with 8 bases that match TRBD1. Trimming cost V 6 bases and J 5 bases; bases outside gene matches: 12. The CDR3 runs to 16 residues. Germline-derived CDR1 and CDR2 are SNHLY and FYNNEI. As DNA, the CDR3 is TGTGCCAGCAGACCTCACCGGGGACAGGACAACAATGAGCAGTTCTTC. Its translation is CASRPHRGQDNNEQFF.

This clone has only one observation. The chain combines TRBV10-3 with TRBJ1-2, with 9 bases aligning to TRBD1. This CDR3 comprises 15 residues. Germline lookup yields CDR1 ENHRY and CDR2 SYGVKD. Trimming took 4 bases from V and 7 from J; bases not matched to a gene: 10. CDR3 region: CAISGANRGRSGYTF. The CDR3 nucleotides read TGTGCCATCAGTGGGGCGAACAGGGGGCGTTCTGGCTACACCTTC.